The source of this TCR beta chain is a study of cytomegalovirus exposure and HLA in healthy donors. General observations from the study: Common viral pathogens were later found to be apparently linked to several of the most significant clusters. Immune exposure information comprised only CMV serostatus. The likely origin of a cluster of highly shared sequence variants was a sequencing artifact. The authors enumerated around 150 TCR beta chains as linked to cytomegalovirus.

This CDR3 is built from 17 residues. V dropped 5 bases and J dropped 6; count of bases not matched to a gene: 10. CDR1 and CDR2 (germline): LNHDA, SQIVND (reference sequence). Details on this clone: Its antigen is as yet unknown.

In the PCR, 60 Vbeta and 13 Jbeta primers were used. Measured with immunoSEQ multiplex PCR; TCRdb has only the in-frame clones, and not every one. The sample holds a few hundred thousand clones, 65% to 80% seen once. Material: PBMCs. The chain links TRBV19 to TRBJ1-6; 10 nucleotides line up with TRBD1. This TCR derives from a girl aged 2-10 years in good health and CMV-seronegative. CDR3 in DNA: TGTGCCAGTAGTCCTCTAACCCGGGACAGGGGTAATTCACCCCTCCACTTT. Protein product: CASSPLTRDRGNSPLHF. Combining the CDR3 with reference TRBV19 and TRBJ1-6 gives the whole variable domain DGGITQSPKYLFRKEGQNVTLSCEQNLNHDAMYWYRQDPGQGLRLIYYSQIVNDFQKGDIAEGYSVSREKKESFPLTVTSAQKNPTAFYLCASSPLTRDRGNSPLHFGNGTRLTVT.